Following are 12 T cell receptor beta chains from one sample sequenced in a study of blood T cell repertoires in COVID-19. The table came from immunoSEQ multiplex PCR; TCRdb's copy has only in-frame clones and leaves some out. The data show about 200,000 clones, 80% seen once. Specimen: peripheral blood. The origin of the receptors is a woman in her seventies with acute or convalescent COVID-19.

This chain joins TRBV19 and TRBJ1-5; 8 nucleotides match TRBD1. Germline V gene lookup returns CDR1 LNHDA and CDR2 SQIVND (reference sequence). This CDR3 is 14 amino acids long. V was pared by 7 bases and J by 5 bases, with 7 bases of the junction left unmatched. The CDR3 loop reads CASTNYRGDQPQHF. The CDR3 DNA sequence: TGTGCCAGTACCAACTACAGGGGGGATCAGCCCCAGCATTTT.

V usage is TRBV5-1 and J usage is TRBJ2-3; 7 bases are shared with TRBD1. The V and J ends lost 1 base and 2 bases, in that order; junction bases with no gene match: 10. The CDR3 is 17 residues long. Germline V gene lookup returns CDR1 SGHRS and CDR2 YFSETQ. CDR3 residues: CASSLTRTGDNTDTQYF. The CDR3 DNA is TGCGCCAGCAGCTTGACCAGGACAGGAGACAACACAGATACGCAGTATTTT.

V and J are TRBV6-5 and TRBJ1-6; D is unresolved. Germline V CDR1 and CDR2: MNHEY, SVGAGI. The V and J ends lost 8 bases and 13 bases respectively, with 15 bases between them. The CDR3 length is 12 residues. The CDR3 protein is CASGRASGPLHF. The CDR3 DNA reads TGTGCCAGCGGTAGGGCTTCGGGGCCCCTCCACTTT.

The chain joins TRBV19 to TRBJ1-1; TRBD1 might be the D (6 bases). V was shortened by 3 bases and J by 10 bases, with 15 bases between the two germline ends. The germline V gene has CDR1 LNHDA and CDR2 SQIVND (reference sequence). The CDR3 runs to 13 residues. CDR3 nucleotide sequence: TGTGCCAGTAGTATTAACAGGGCCAGCGGAGCTTTCTTT. Its translation is CASSINRASGAFF.

The chain has TRBV10-3 and TRBJ2-7; 10 nucleotides agree with TRBD2. This CDR3 is built from 12 residues. Germline values: CDR1 ENHRY, CDR2 SYGVKD. Unmatched junction bases numbered 3, after V lost 10 bases and J lost 3 bases. The CDR3 region is CATTSGNYEQYF. For the CDR3, the DNA is TGTGCCACCACTAGCGGGAACTACGAGCAGTACTTC.

The rearrangement uses TRBV14 and TRBJ2-1; possible D gene TRBD2, 7 bases. Trimming took 4 bases from V and 3 from J, leaving 16 bases between them. CDR1 is SGHDN and CDR2 is FVKESK in the germline V gene. This CDR3 spans 16 amino acids. The CDR3 protein is CASSPLGGLFYNEQFF. CDR3 nucleotide sequence: TGTGCCAGCAGCCCATTAGGGGGACTATTCTACAATGAGCAGTTCTTC.

This sequence joins TRBV2 and TRBJ1-2, with TRBD1 identical over 8 bases. Germline V CDR1 and CDR2: SNHLY, FYNNEI. This CDR3 region has 15 residues. Trimming at V came to 5 bases and at J to 7 bases, leaving 12 bases not matched to a gene. CDR3 sequence: CASSPLGQGASGYTF. The CDR3 DNA sequence: TGTGCCAGCAGTCCCCTCGGACAGGGAGCGAGTGGCTACACCTTC.

The genes are TRBV19 and TRBJ1-5, with D perhaps matching TRBD1 (6 bases). The CDR3 loop spans 17 amino acids. In germline, CDR1 is LNHDA, CDR2 SQIVND (reference sequence). The germline V and J ends were trimmed by 6 bases and 7 bases, with 25 bases remaining between them. CDR3 in amino acids: CASRFLSPGGAEQPQHF. CDR3 nucleotide sequence: TGTGCCAGTAGATTCCTTTCCCCGGGGGGGGCCGAGCAGCCCCAGCATTTT.

V and J are TRBV10-3 and TRBJ2-1; a weak D match, TRBD2 (5 bases). Germline V gives CDR1 ENHRY, CDR2 SYGVKD. The length of the CDR3 is 13 residues. Trimming cost V 7 bases and J 1 base, with 8 bases left between them. The chain's CDR3 is CAIMEESYNEQFF. The CDR3 DNA reads TGTGCCATCATGGAGGAATCCTACAATGAGCAGTTCTTC.

The chain carries TRBV28 and TRBJ1-2, with TRBD1 identical over 10 bases. J lost 6 bases, V lost 5 bases, and 15 bases had no gene match. The CDR3 length is 17 residues. Germline loops: CDR1 MDHEN, CDR2 SYDVKM. The CDR3 nucleotides read TGTGCCAGCAGTGATCCTTCGACAGGGGGCACTTATGATGGCTACACCTTC. Translating it yields CASSDPSTGGTYDGYTF.

The V call is TRBV28, the J call TRBJ1-4, with D maybe TRBD1 (5 bases). Germline CDR1 reads MDHEN; CDR2 reads SYDVKM. The CDR3 covers 16 residues. The V end lost 3 bases, the J end lost 3 bases, and 14 bases lay between the germline ends. CDR3: CASSLGGDWANEKLFF. DNA of the CDR3: TGTGCCAGCAGTTTGGGGGGGGATTGGGCTAATGAAAAACTGTTTTTT.

The chain links TRBV27 to TRBJ2-7, with a tentative D call TRBD1 (6 bases). V lost 3 bases to trimming and J lost 4 bases, with 13 bases between them. Germline V gene sequence: CDR1 MNHEY, CDR2 SMNVEV (reference sequence). This CDR3 region has 14 residues. CDR3 amino acids: CASSFAGTRYEQYF. In nucleotides, the CDR3 is TGTGCCAGCAGTTTCGCCGGGACACGTTACGAGCAGTACTTC.